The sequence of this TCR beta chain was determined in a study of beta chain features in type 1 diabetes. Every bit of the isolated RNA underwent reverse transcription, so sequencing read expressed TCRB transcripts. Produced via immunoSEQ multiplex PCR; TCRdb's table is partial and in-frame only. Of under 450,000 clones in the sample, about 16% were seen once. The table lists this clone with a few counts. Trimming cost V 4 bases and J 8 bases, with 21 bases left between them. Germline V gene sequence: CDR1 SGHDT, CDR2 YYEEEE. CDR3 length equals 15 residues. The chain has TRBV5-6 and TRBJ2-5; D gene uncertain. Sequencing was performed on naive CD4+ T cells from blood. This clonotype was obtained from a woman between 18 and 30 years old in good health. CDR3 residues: CASSKIHPSGKTQYF. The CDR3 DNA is TGTGCCAGCAGCAAGATACACCCGTCGGGTAAAACCCAGTACTTC.